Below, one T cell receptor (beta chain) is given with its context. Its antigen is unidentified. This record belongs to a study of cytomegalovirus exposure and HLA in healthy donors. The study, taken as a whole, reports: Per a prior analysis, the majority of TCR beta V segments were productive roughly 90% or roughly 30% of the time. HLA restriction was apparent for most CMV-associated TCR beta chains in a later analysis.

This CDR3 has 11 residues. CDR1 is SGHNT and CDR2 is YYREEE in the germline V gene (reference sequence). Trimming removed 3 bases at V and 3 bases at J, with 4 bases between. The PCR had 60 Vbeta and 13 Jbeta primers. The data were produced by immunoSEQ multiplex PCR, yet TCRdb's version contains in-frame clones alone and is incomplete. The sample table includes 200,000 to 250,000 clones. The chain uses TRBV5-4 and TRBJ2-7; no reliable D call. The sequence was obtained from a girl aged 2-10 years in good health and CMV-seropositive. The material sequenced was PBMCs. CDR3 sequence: CASSSLYEQYF. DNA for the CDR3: TGTGCCAGCAGCTCTCTCTACGAGCAGTACTTC.